The following is a T cell receptor beta chain sequence with its context. The source of the sample is a study of blood T cell repertoires in COVID-19. Study background: There were acute and convalescent COVID-19 samples, and they came from the United States, Italy and Spain.

Using immunoSEQ multiplex PCR, the repertoire was profiled, and TCRdb retains in-frame clones only, with some absent. The profile covers approximately 110,000 clones, with 81% appearing a single time and roughly 37% taken by the ten largest. Germline CDR1 and CDR2: SEHNR and FQNEAQ (reference sequence). This CDR3 comprises 16 residues. Trimming took 2 bases from V and 4 from J, leaving 14 bases between them. Sequencing input: peripheral blood. The rearrangement joins TRBV7-9 to TRBJ2-2; D gene unclear. This sequence originates from an older man with acute or convalescent COVID-19. The CDR3 loop reads CASSLTDSRSTGELFF. The CDR3 nucleotides read TGTGCCAGCAGCTTAACTGACTCGAGGAGCACCGGGGAGCTGTTTTTT.